Listed below are T cell receptor beta chains from one sample, sequenced in a study of OX40 agonist ivuxolimab in advanced cancers. This table comes from immunoSEQ multiplex PCR, and its TCRdb copy is limited to in-frame clones, with some not included. The profile shows about 71,000 clones, about 90% of them singletons. The sequencing used CD4+ or CD8+ T cells sorted from blood, collected in a trial of the OX40 agonist ivuxolimab. The origin of the receptors is an adult with an advanced solid tumor such as melanoma, head and neck, liver or kidney cancer. CDR3s include the opening cysteine and the closing phenylalanine or tryptophan. Each record gives: J gene, clone size, V gene, D gene, CDR3 protein, CDR3 DNA. D genes are given only for firm matches. A row's size may be missing; if present it is once, few, many or a size class.

>TRBJ2-7|-|TRBV4-1|-
CASSLTAGGSYEQYF
TGCGCCAGCAGCCTTACCGCCGGGGGCTCCTACGAGCAGTACTTC
>TRBJ2-3|-|TRBV7-8|-
CASTHDTQYF
TGTGCCAGCACACATGATACGCAGTATTTT
>TRBJ1-2|once|TRBV28|-
CASSLSGEILAADGYTF
TGTGCCAGCAGTTTATCGGGTGAGATCTTGGCCGCCGACGGCTACACCTTC
>TRBJ1-1|-|TRBV11-2|-
CASSLPRGGHTEAFF
TGTGCCAGCAGCTTACCCCGAGGGGGGCACACTGAAGCTTTCTTT
>TRBJ1-2|-|TRBV6-6|-
CASSYTNKNYGYTF
TGTGCCAGCAGTTACACAAATAAAAACTATGGCTACACCTTC
>TRBJ1-1|few|TRBV7-9|-
CASSLVDTEAFF
TGTGCCAGCAGCTTAGTAGACACTGAAGCTTTCTTT
>TRBJ1-1|once|TRBV9|TRBD1
CASSGQGANTEAFF
TGTGCCAGCAGTGGACAGGGTGCGAACACTGAAGCTTTCTTT
>TRBJ2-1|-|TRBV5-1|TRBD2
CASSPLAGILDEQFF
TGCGCCAGCAGCCCACTAGCGGGGATCCTAGATGAGCAGTTCTTC
>TRBJ2-1|few|TRBV7-9|TRBD2
CASSFSGRASNEQFF
TGTGCCAGCAGCTTTAGCGGGAGGGCCAGCAATGAGCAGTTCTTC
>TRBJ2-7|once|TRBV28|TRBD1
CASSRGQSYEQYF
TGTGCCAGCAGTCGGGGACAGAGCTACGAGCAGTACTTC
>TRBJ2-1|-|TRBV7-2|-
CASSSGIYNEQFF
TGTGCCAGCAGCTCAGGGATTTACAATGAGCAGTTCTTC
>TRBJ2-7|-|TRBV6-6|-
CASSPRDSAYEQYF
TGTGCCAGCAGTCCGCGGGACAGTGCCTACGAGCAGTACTTC
>TRBJ1-2|-|TRBV9|-
CASSGRGLNGYTF
TGTGCCAGCAGCGGGCGGGGACTAAATGGCTACACCTTC
>TRBJ1-2|-|TRBV7-6|TRBD1
CASSLTGQGGGYTF
TGTGCCAGCAGCTTAACGGGACAGGGAGGTGGCTACACCTTC
>TRBJ2-3|-|TRBV7-3|TRBD2
CASSPGLADTDTQYF
TGTGCCAGCAGCCCGGGACTAGCGGATACAGATACGCAGTATTTT
>TRBJ1-1|-|TRBV7-6|TRBD1
CASSHWGQGASNTEAFF
TGTGCCAGCAGCCACTGGGGACAGGGGGCCTCGAACACTGAAGCTTTCTTT
>TRBJ2-7|-|TRBV7-8|-
CASRNLPYEQYF
TGTGCCAGCAGGAATCTCCCCTACGAGCAGTACTTC
>TRBJ2-3|-|TRBV5-1|TRBD2
CASSLGLASTDTQYF
TGCGCCAGCAGCTTGGGACTAGCGAGCACAGATACGCAGTATTTT
>TRBJ2-1|-|TRBV7-3|-
CASSYDQYNEQFF
TGTGCCAGCAGCTACGACCAATACAATGAGCAGTTCTTC
>TRBJ2-1|once|TRBV28|TRBD2
CASRPSGSSYNEQFF
TGTGCCAGCAGGCCAAGCGGGAGCTCCTACAATGAGCAGTTCTTC
>TRBJ2-5|-|TRBV30|-
CAWSVGSQETQYF
TGTGCCTGGAGTGTTGGTAGCCAAGAGACCCAGTACTTC
>TRBJ2-7|-|TRBV27|TRBD2
CASSMTRTSGSYEQYF
TGTGCCAGCAGTATGACAAGGACTAGCGGATCGTACGAGCAGTACTTC
>TRBJ1-1|once|TRBV6-5|-
CASSYLVTEAFF
TGTGCCAGCAGTTACTTGGTCACTGAAGCTTTCTTT
>TRBJ2-7|-|TRBV5-1|-
CASSLESGYEQYF
TGCGCCAGCAGCTTGGAGAGCGGTTACGAGCAGTACTTC